This entry lists 5 T cell receptor beta chains sequenced from one sample in a study of graft-versus-host responses after intestinal transplantation. These receptors are not linked to any known antigen. Clones were read by immunoSEQ multiplex PCR, and TCRdb kept only the in-frame ones, dropping some. The sample has around 100,000 clones; 91% are singletons. Sample: unstimulated CD4+ T cells sorted from spleen or lymph node cells, taken before transplant. All receptors derive from a human donor who was the organ donor for an intestinal transplant.

The chain couples TRBV4-1 to TRBJ2-2, with 9 bases lining up with TRBD2. V was pared by 0 bases and J by 4 bases, with 3 bases of the junction left unmatched. The CDR3 has 16 residues. Germline CDR1 MGHRA, CDR2 YSYEKL. CDR3 in amino acids: CASSQDMRGGTGELFF. The CDR3 DNA sequence: TGCGCCAGCAGCCAAGATATGCGGGGGGGCACCGGGGAGCTGTTTTTT.

The chain is built from TRBV7-2 and TRBJ2-7; 7 nucleotides align to TRBD1. The CDR3 sequence is 16 residues long. Germline CDR1 and CDR2: SGHTA and FQGNSA. V trimming: 1 base; J trimming: 0 bases; junction bases outside the gene matches: 6. CDR3 in amino acids: CASSLGARDSSYEQYF. For the CDR3, the DNA is TGTGCCAGCAGCTTAGGGGCCCGGGACAGCTCCTACGAGCAGTACTTC.

This clone showed up just once. CDR3 bases: TGCGCCAGCAGCCAACGAACAGGGTTGGAAGCTTTCTTT. Residues: CASSQRTGLEAFF. This chain links TRBV4-3 with TRBJ1-1, with a weak D call TRBD1 (6 bases). Germline CDR1 LGHNA, CDR2 YSLEER. Trimming stripped 2 bases from V and 8 bases from J, with 12 bases between. There are 13 residues in the CDR3.

CDR3 loop: CAATSGGYEQYF. The CDR3 bases are TGTGCCGCGACTAGCGGGGGGTACGAGCAGTACTTC. V is TRBV28 and J is TRBJ2-7, with 13 positions matching TRBD2. The CDR3 is 12 residues long. V was pared by 11 bases and J by 4 bases, with 2 bases of the junction left unmatched. Per the germline V gene, CDR1 is MDHEN and CDR2 is SYDVKM. Full variable domain (missing parts from reference TRBV28 and TRBJ2-7): DVKVTQSSRYLVKRTGEKVFLECVQDMDHENMFWYRQDPGLGLRLIYFSYDVKMKEKGDIPEGYSVSREKKERFSLILESASTNQTSMYLCAATSGGYEQYFGPGTRLTVT.

CDR3 protein: CASSRGQPNEQYF. DNA of the CDR3: TGTGCCAGCAGCAGGGGACAGCCCAACGAGCAGTACTTC. The rearrangement joins TRBV21-1 to TRBJ2-7; the DNA was not compared with TRBD1, the D call given in the table. TRBV21-1 is termed a pseudogene. The CDR3 runs to 13 residues.